This note documents a single T cell receptor beta chain sequence. Its target is not known. This sample stems from a study of molecular identifiers for immune sequencing clone quantification. Regarding the study as a whole: Clonotypes surpassing 20 RNA copies contained over 98% of effector molecules, versus under 1% in naive cells.

V was shortened by 4 bases and J by 1 base, with 14 bases between the two germline ends. Germline CDR1 and CDR2: SGHKS and YYEKEE (reference sequence). The CDR3 length is 16 residues. One entry per CDR3 protein results from TCRdb running MiXCR on the PCR reads. The table has 400,000 to 600,000 distinct CDR3 sequences, roughly 25% seen once; the top ten hold over 0.6%. RNA fractions of 10%, 30% or 50% and about 18,000 to 1,000,000 sorted cells were the source of naive CD8 libraries. Sorting recovered naive CD8 T cells on a CD8+CD4-CCR7+CD45RA+ profile. The clonotype comes from a human donor in good health. Some libraries in this study had Jurkat cell RNA spiked in. The chain is built from TRBV5-5 and TRBJ2-2; D is unclear. The specimen sequenced was naive CD8+ T cells from blood, with Jurkat cell RNA spiked in. Subset noted: FACS-sorted CD8+CD4-CCR7+CD45RA+ naive T cells. The CDR3 coding sequence is TGTGCCAGCAGCCCATCTAGAATGGGGAACACCGGGGAGCTGTTTTTT. Protein: CASSPSRMGNTGELFF.